The rows below give T cell receptor beta chains drawn from one sample of a study of blood T cells in healthy people across ages. One entry per CDR3 protein, called by TCRdb with MiXCR from the 5' RACE reads. The table lists roughly 680,000 distinct CDR3 sequences, about 50% of them singletons. The sample was blood. The origin of the receptors is a woman older than 75 in good health. CDR3s include the opening cysteine and the closing phenylalanine or tryptophan. Each record gives: V gene, CDR3 protein.

TRBV6-2/TRBV6-3 | CASSPGTGAFDEQYF
TRBV5-1 | CASSPEGNSYNVQFF
TRBV28 | CASRSRGAGTEAFF
TRBV4-2 | CASSPSDSSGTYEQYF
TRBV3-1 | CASSQLGEDTQYF
TRBV28 | CASSWGGTGGDSPLHF
TRBV12-3/TRBV12-4 | CASSLRGLAGGEQFF
TRBV10-3 | CAISEQDRLTDTQYF
TRBV5-1 | CASSLDSPPVGTQYF
TRBV27 | CASLRGQGKVGELFF
TRBV20-1 | CSARAAGDAGELFF
TRBV28 | CASSFPGQVYGYTF
TRBV10-2 | CATSSSGQYNEQFF
TRBV11-2 | CASRLGLAGDHEQFF
TRBV28 | CASSLRAYEQYF
TRBV14 | CASSQNRGPNGYTF
TRBV5-1 | CASSLVAETYNEQFF
TRBV24-1 | CATSGAPGTSGRVSEQYF
TRBV5-1 | CASAGTVINEQFF
TRBV4-1 | CASSQEAGMDNYGYTF
TRBV9 | CASSGRSRAGSYNEQFF
TRBV5-1 | CASSLGVPGPQYF
TRBV6-2/TRBV6-3 | CASKERPGGTEAFF
TRBV27 | CASRRQGHTGELFF
TRBV5-6 | CASSLRRGTSIWYEQYF
TRBV29-1 | CSVLRLAGGNEQFF
TRBV6-6 | CASSTDADTQYF
TRBV6-6 | CASSYRQGFSGNTIYF